The rows below give T cell receptor beta chains drawn from one sample of a study of blood T cell repertoires in COVID-19. Repertoires were generated with immunoSEQ multiplex PCR, while TCRdb's copy carries only in-frame clones and drops some. The sample lists 140,000 to 150,000 clones; 82% were seen once. The sequenced material came from peripheral blood. The receptors were gathered from a human donor with acute or convalescent COVID-19. The donor label of this sample is uncertain. Each CDR3 is given with its conserved first and last residue. Each record gives: CDR3 DNA, CDR3 protein, D gene, J gene, clone size, V gene. D genes are given only for firm matches. Size values are once, few and many counts, or a class for expanded clones, and some rows have none.

CDR3nt: TGTGCCAGCAGCACAGGGTTCTCAGGCACTGAAGCTTTCTTT; CDR3aa: CASSTGFSGTEAFF; d_gene: -; j_gene: TRBJ1-1; abundance: -; v_gene: TRBV2
CDR3nt: TGTGCCAGCAGCTTAGAAGGGACAGGGCGATCACCCCTCCACTTT; CDR3aa: CASSLEGTGRSPLHF; d_gene: TRBD1; j_gene: TRBJ1-6; abundance: once; v_gene: TRBV11-3
CDR3nt: TGTGCCAGCAGACCCGACAGGGTATACGGGGAGCTGTTTTTT; CDR3aa: CASRPDRVYGELFF; d_gene: TRBD1; j_gene: TRBJ2-2; abundance: -; v_gene: TRBV6-5
CDR3nt: TGTGCCAGTTGCAGGGGGAAGCGGTTCACAGATACGCAGTATTTT; CDR3aa: CASCRGKRFTDTQYF; d_gene: TRBD1; j_gene: TRBJ2-3; abundance: -; v_gene: TRBV19
CDR3nt: TGTGCTAGCAGCTTAAGGGCCCCTCGGGATCCCGGGGAGCTGTTTTTT; CDR3aa: CASSLRAPRDPGELFF; d_gene: -; j_gene: TRBJ2-2; abundance: -; v_gene: TRBV7-7
CDR3nt: TGTGCCAGCAGCCAATCGGGACAGGGGGACAATGAGCAGTTCTTC; CDR3aa: CASSQSGQGDNEQFF; d_gene: TRBD1; j_gene: TRBJ2-1; abundance: -; v_gene: TRBV3-1/TRBV3-2
CDR3nt: TGTGCCATCGCCGCCTGGGGACAGGGGGCGCGAGAGACCCAGTACTTC; CDR3aa: CAIAAWGQGARETQYF; d_gene: TRBD1; j_gene: TRBJ2-5; abundance: once; v_gene: TRBV10-3
CDR3nt: TGTGCCACCAGCAGAGCCCTCGGGGGAGTCACTGAAGCTTTCTTT; CDR3aa: CATSRALGGVTEAFF; d_gene: -; j_gene: TRBJ1-1; abundance: -; v_gene: TRBV15
CDR3nt: TGCAGCGTCCGAAGGACAGGGGGCTATGGCTACACCTTC; CDR3aa: CSVRRTGGYGYTF; d_gene: TRBD1; j_gene: TRBJ1-2; abundance: -; v_gene: TRBV29-1
CDR3nt: TGCGCCAGCAGCCAAGATGATCGAGGGAACTACGAGCAGTACTTC; CDR3aa: CASSQDDRGNYEQYF; d_gene: -; j_gene: TRBJ2-7; abundance: once; v_gene: TRBV4-1
CDR3nt: TGTGCCAGCAGCTTGGCCGGGCAGGGTGGTGGCTACACCTTC; CDR3aa: CASSLAGQGGGYTF; d_gene: -; j_gene: TRBJ1-2; abundance: -; v_gene: TRBV5-6
CDR3nt: TGTGCCAGCAGTTACAAGGGACAGGTCTATGGCTACACCTTC; CDR3aa: CASSYKGQVYGYTF; d_gene: TRBD1; j_gene: TRBJ1-2; abundance: -; v_gene: TRBV6-2/TRBV6-3
CDR3nt: TGTGCCAGTACCACGACAGTACCATTCAATCAGCCCCAGCATTTT; CDR3aa: CASTTTVPFNQPQHF; d_gene: -; j_gene: TRBJ1-5; abundance: -; v_gene: TRBV19
CDR3nt: TGTGCCAGCTCCCCCCTGGAAAGGGGGGAGCAGTACTTC; CDR3aa: CASSPLERGEQYF; d_gene: -; j_gene: TRBJ2-7; abundance: -; v_gene: TRBV18
CDR3nt: TGCAGCGTTGCTCTAGCGGGTACACCTTCGAACACCGGGGAGCTGTTTTTT; CDR3aa: CSVALAGTPSNTGELFF; d_gene: TRBD2; j_gene: TRBJ2-2; abundance: -; v_gene: TRBV29-1
CDR3nt: TGTGCCTGGAGGGAATGGCCAGCGGGCTACACCTTC; CDR3aa: CAWREWPAGYTF; d_gene: -; j_gene: TRBJ1-2; abundance: -; v_gene: TRBV30
CDR3nt: TGTGCCAGCAGCGTCCAGACAGGGACTGGAGAGCAGTACTTC; CDR3aa: CASSVQTGTGEQYF; d_gene: -; j_gene: TRBJ2-7; abundance: once; v_gene: TRBV9